This entry lists 21 T cell receptor beta chains sequenced from one sample in a study of beta chain features in type 1 diabetes. Expressed TCRB transcripts got sequenced, as all isolated RNA was reverse transcribed. Measured with immunoSEQ multiplex PCR; TCRdb has only the in-frame clones, and not every one. The profile covers under 800,000 clones, with around 16% appearing a single time and about 0.097% taken by the ten largest. The sample taken for sequencing was naive CD4+ T cells from blood. The source of these receptors is a man between 18 and 35 years old in good health.

Points on this clone: A read error may produce the germline difference seen at one junction end. CDR3 residues: CASSLQGVKGYEQYF. CDR3 DNA sequence: TGTGCTAGCAGCTTACAGGGAGTTAAAGGGTACGAGCAGTACTTC. The chain employs TRBV7-7 and TRBJ2-7; D might be TRBD1 (6 bases). Germline V gene lookup returns CDR1 SSHAT and CDR2 FNYEAQ (reference sequence). The CDR3 consists of 15 residues.

This clone was detected ten times or more. The J gene is TRBJ2-1, the V gene TRBV19; 9 bases are a match to TRBD2. Germline CDR1 LNHDA, CDR2 SQIVND (reference sequence). The CDR3 totals 15 residues. V shed 6 bases, J shed 2 bases, and the junction held 5 bases outside the gene matches. The CDR3 spells CASRTTSGTYNEQFF. The DNA for the CDR3 is TGTGCCAGTAGGACGACTAGCGGAACCTACAATGAGCAGTTCTTC.

This clone turned up a few times. The rearrangement uses TRBV19 and TRBJ2-7; TRBD2 matches 9 bases. The CDR3 sequence is 14 residues long. Losses at the gene ends were 7 bases for V and 2 bases for J; bases not matched to a gene: 6. Germline CDR1 reads LNHDA; CDR2 reads SQIVND (reference sequence). The CDR3 protein is CASTPGGGAYEQYF. The CDR3 nucleotides read TGTGCCAGTACCCCTGGCGGGGGGGCCTACGAGCAGTACTTC. Drawing the rest from reference TRBV19 and TRBJ2-7, the complete variable domain is DGGITQSPKYLFRKEGQNVTLSCEQNLNHDAMYWYRQDPGQGLRLIYYSQIVNDFQKGDIAEGYSVSREKKESFPLTVTSAQKNPTAFYLCASTPGGGAYEQYFGPGTRLTVT.

This clone was seen a handful of times. The rearrangement joins TRBV5-1 to TRBJ1-2; 7 bases are shared with TRBD1. V shed 4 bases, J shed 8 bases, and the junction held 8 bases outside the gene matches. The germline CDR1 and CDR2 sequences are SGHRS and YFSETQ. The CDR3 runs 13 residues. CDR3 DNA: TGCGCCAGCAGCCACGACAGGGTTGACGGCTACACCTTC. Translated, it gives CASSHDRVDGYTF.

This chain links TRBV28 with TRBJ2-1; 8 nucleotides align to TRBD2. Germline CDR1 reads MDHEN; CDR2 reads SYDVKM. With 5 bases clipped from V and 6 bases from J, the junction kept 9 bases outside the gene matches. The CDR3 runs to 15 residues. This CDR3 reads CASSPTSGIGNEQFF. In nucleotides, the CDR3 is TGTGCCAGCAGTCCCACTAGCGGCATTGGCAATGAGCAGTTCTTC.

The chain has TRBV7-9 and TRBJ1-2, with 7 bases lining up with TRBD1. The V gene end was trimmed by 5 bases and the J gene end by 8 bases; junction bases not matched to a gene: 8. The CDR3 totals 13 residues. Germline assignment: CDR1 SEHNR and CDR2 FQNEAQ (reference sequence). CDR3 bases: TGTGCCAGCAGCGCTACAGGGACAGAGGGCTACACCTTC. It encodes CASSATGTEGYTF.

The chain combines TRBV4-2 with TRBJ1-5, with TRBD1 matching 8 bases. The germline gives CDR1 LGHNA, CDR2 YNFKEQ. V lost 0 bases and J lost 7; bases outside the gene matches: 2. The CDR3 runs 14 residues. CDR3 region: CASSQETGGQPQHF. The DNA for the CDR3 is TGTGCCAGCAGCCAAGAAACAGGGGGGCAGCCCCAGCATTTT.

CDR3 protein: CAGRTAARGPQHF. In DNA form, the CDR3 reads TGTGCCGGCAGGACCGCGGCAAGGGGGCCCCAGCATTTT. V gene TRBV30 combines with J gene TRBJ1-5; tentative D call: TRBD1 (5 bases). Looked up from germline, CDR1 is GTSNPN and CDR2 is SVGIG (reference sequence). The CDR3 length is 13 residues. V dropped 8 bases and J dropped 9 bases, with 20 bases sitting between them.

This clone turned up a few times. The chain joins TRBV7-2 to TRBJ1-1, with D uncertain. The CDR3 totals 15 residues. CDR1 is SGHTA, CDR2 FQGNSA, per germline. Deletions cut 2 bases from V and 0 bases from J, with 10 bases between. The chain's CDR3 is CASSLFKGLNTEAFF. DNA of the CDR3: TGTGCCAGCAGCTTATTCAAGGGCCTGAACACTGAAGCTTTCTTT. Combining the CDR3 with reference TRBV7-2 and TRBJ1-1 gives the whole variable domain GAGVSQSPSNKVTEKGKDVELRCDPISGHTALYWYRQSLGQGLEFLIYFQGNSAPDKSGLPSDRFSAERTGGSVSTLTIQRTQQEDSAVYLCASSLFKGLNTEAFFGQGTRLTVV.

In its sample, this clone was seen a few times. The chain is built from TRBV29-1 and TRBJ2-6; a weak D match, TRBD1 (5 bases). V lost 3 bases, J lost 0 bases, and 9 bases lay in between. Germline-derived CDR1 and CDR2 are SQVTM and ANQGSEA. The CDR3 totals 15 residues. Written as DNA, the CDR3 is TGCAGCGTTGAGACAGCTCTCTCTGGGGCCAACGTCCTGACTTTC. This encodes CSVETALSGANVLTF.

The chain's CDR3 is CASSLGEGLADSYNEQFF. CDR3 DNA sequence: TGTGCCAGCAGCTTAGGGGAAGGACTAGCGGACTCCTACAATGAGCAGTTCTTC. The chain links TRBV7-6 to TRBJ2-1; 10 bases are a match to TRBD2. Germline lookup yields CDR1 SGHVS and CDR2 FNYEAQ. The length of the CDR3 is 18 residues. The V segment lost 1 base and the J segment 0 bases; nucleotides outside the gene matches: 6.

The table lists this clone with a few counts. V and J are TRBV7-2 and TRBJ1-1, with unresolved D. Trimming left V 0 bases short and J 6 bases short, with 8 bases between. The CDR3 spans 13 residues. CDR1 and CDR2 (germline): SGHTA, FQGNSA. The chain's CDR3 is CASSLAALAEAFF. The DNA for the CDR3 is TGTGCCAGCAGCTTAGCGGCGTTAGCTGAAGCTTTCTTT.

This clone was seen more than once but under ten times. The genes are TRBV5-1 and TRBJ2-7; the match to TRBD1 covers 11 bases. This CDR3 comprises 15 residues. Germline V lookup: CDR1 SGHRS, CDR2 YFSETQ. The trim removed 3 bases at V and 3 bases at J, leaving 5 bases unmatched. CDR3 sequence (DNA): TGCGCCAGCAGCTACCCCGGGACAGGGGGCTACGAGCAGTACTTC. It encodes CASSYPGTGGYEQYF.

The sample holds a few counts of this clone. The V and J genes are TRBV6-5 and TRBJ2-4; 7 bases are shared with TRBD1. The ends lost 8 bases at V and 8 bases at J; junction bases unmatched: 15. CDR3 length equals 15 residues. Looked up from germline, CDR1 is MNHEY and CDR2 is SVGAGI. The CDR3 DNA follows: TGTGCCAGCGGGGACAGCAGTCATATTAGTCACATTCAGTACTTC. The encoded protein is CASGDSSHISHIQYF.

V is TRBV19 and J is TRBJ2-7; D is undetermined. The CDR3 is 13 amino acids. V lost 4 bases to trimming and J lost 5 bases, with 12 bases between them. Germline V gene data show CDR1 as LNHDA and CDR2 as SQIVND (reference sequence). DNA for the CDR3: TGTGCCAGTAGTACCTCTGGGGTAGACGAGCAGTACTTC. Translated, it gives CASSTSGVDEQYF.

J is TRBJ1-1 and V is TRBV28, with 8 nucleotides matching TRBD1. The trim removed 4 bases at V and 2 bases at J, leaving 3 bases unmatched. The CDR3 is 14 residues long. Looked up from germline, CDR1 is MDHEN and CDR2 is SYDVKM. CDR3 residues: CASSSDRANTEAFF. CDR3 bases: TGTGCCAGCAGTTCGGACAGGGCTAACACTGAAGCTTTCTTT.

This chain links TRBV9 with TRBJ1-2, with D possibly being TRBD1 (6 bases). This CDR3 region has 14 residues. V was shortened by 0 bases and J by 3 bases, with 9 bases between the two germline ends. The germline V gene has CDR1 SGDLS and CDR2 YYNGEE. The CDR3 DNA reads as TGTGCCAGCAGCGTAGCTTGGACAGACTATGGCTACACCTTC. Translated, it gives CASSVAWTDYGYTF.

The chain employs TRBV11-2 and TRBJ2-7, with 9 bases that match TRBD1. V dropped 2 bases and J dropped 7; count of bases not matched to a gene: 6. The germline V gene encodes CDR1 SGHAT and CDR2 FQNNGV. The CDR3 runs to 14 residues. In DNA form, the CDR3 reads TGTGCCAGCAGCTTATTACAGGGGGCGAGGGAGCAGTACTTC. Translation: CASSLLQGAREQYF.

The V call is TRBV7-9, the J call TRBJ1-4; unclear D gene. Trimming pared 1 base from V and 7 bases from J, leaving 7 bases between. CDR3 length: 13 amino acids. Germline loops: CDR1 SEHNR, CDR2 FQNEAQ (reference sequence). CDR3 bases: TGTGCCAGCAGCTTAGGCAGAGTTGAAAAACTGTTTTTT. It codes for CASSLGRVEKLFF.

This clone has just a few counts. The V and J genes are TRBV29-1 and TRBJ2-3; TRBD1 matches at 7 bases. V dropped 7 bases and J dropped 2; count of bases not matched to a gene: 6. Per germline, CDR1 SQVTM and CDR2 ANQGSEA. This CDR3 spans 13 amino acids. This CDR3 is CSAKTGVTDTQYF. In nucleotides, the CDR3 is TGCAGCGCAAAAACAGGGGTCACAGATACGCAGTATTTT.

V gene TRBV25-1 combines with J gene TRBJ2-7; 10 nucleotides agree with TRBD2. Germline V gene sequence: CDR1 MGHDK, CDR2 SYGVNS. V was pared by 5 bases and J by 2 bases, with 6 bases of the junction left unmatched. The CDR3 totals 15 residues. CDR3 sequence (DNA): TGTGCCAGCAGTCCTAGCGGGAGATCCACCTACGAGCAGTACTTC. Translating it yields CASSPSGRSTYEQYF.